This T cell receptor beta chain was obtained from a study of blood T cell repertoires in COVID-19. V shed 4 bases, J shed 3 bases, and the junction held 2 bases outside the gene matches. The CDR3 length is 15 residues. Per germline, CDR1 MDHEN and CDR2 SYDVKM. Data came from immunoSEQ multiplex PCR; TCRdb stores just in-frame clones and leaves some out. The table has over 10,000 clones, about 90% seen once. The sequenced material came from peripheral blood. The receptor comes from a human donor with active COVID-19. The donor label of this sample is uncertain. V gene TRBV28 combines with J gene TRBJ2-7, with 14 bases matching TRBD2. DNA for the CDR3: TGTGCCAGCAGTTCCGGACTAGCGGGGGGCTACGAGCAGTACTTC. It yields the protein CASSSGLAGGYEQYF.